Listed here is a single TCR beta chain. The antigen it recognizes is unknown. Per-base qualities were not stored, and no clone one base away is much larger. The same CDR3 also results from other DNA sequences found in this sample. Trimming removed 4 bases from V and 2 bases from J; the gene matches leave 1 base unexplained. Spanning cysteine to phenylalanine, the CDR3 consists of 14 amino acids. Of the read, only the CDR3 DNA is kept; its 42 bases are in frame from base 1. From a lookup of the germline V gene (reference sequence), CDR1 and CDR2 are LGHDT and YNNKEL. These data are taken from a study of blood T cell repertoires in COVID-19 (TCRdb year 2020). The study in broad terms: The collaborator samples originated in the United States, Italy and Spain and spanned the acute and convalescent phases of COVID-19. The material from the prospective study consisted of cDNA or gDNA derived from T cells, B-cell-depleted T cells, or PBMCs. Subjects who had been exposed to COVID-19, were actively infected with it, or had recovered from it provided the deeply sampled blood TCRbeta repertoires that made up the dataset. The repertoires were made available in a free public database intended to serve as a resource for research on the immune response to SARS-CoV-2. Samples were obtained from the ongoing ImmuneRACE study (first 160 participants) and from about 1,300 subjects provided by 6 global collaborators. Sample metadata almost always included a de-identified subject ID, COVID-19 status, age in years and sex. Where available, HLA class I and class II types were taken from metadata supplied by the sample provider and were not determined by assay-based typing.

General findings and caveats noted by the study authors: The quantity of clinical and demographic metadata differed by source and by participant and was supplied without curation.

TCRbeta CDR3 regions were amplified from genomic DNA by means of the immunoSEQ Assay, a bias-controlled multiplex PCR. The source study handled its data this way. The number of nucleated cells in each sample was estimated from the amplification of reference gene primers within the assay. To quantify the absolute abundance of each unique TCRbeta CDR3 rearrangement, sequence reads were collapsed and filtered. For each sample, productive Simpson clonality was calculated by taking the square root of Simpson's diversity index across productive rearrangements. The source is immuneACCESS, and TCRdb retained only in-frame sequences with V and J called. Part of the clones is not carried over; for the studies checked, unresolved V genes explain less than half of this, and the remainder is unexplained. V and J calls and clone size come straight from that table; D and trimming were deduced from the DNA. Present in this sample are just under 150,000 clones, roughly 87% of which were seen just once. The top ten clonotypes cover 0.95% of the sample.

Each collaborating institution followed its own protocols to collect whole blood in K2EDTA tubes. For TCRbeta analysis, collaborators shipped samples in one of three forms: frozen whole blood, isolated PBMCs, or DNA extracted from either of those sample types. The receptor was isolated from a woman aged 45-60 years with acute or convalescent COVID-19. The chain couples TRBV3-1 (or the pseudogene TRBV3-2) to TRBJ1-3, and 8 bases in between align with TRBD1. Sequencing was done on a sample of peripheral blood. The nucleotide sequence is TGTGCCAGCAGCCGGACAGGGCCTGGAAACACCATATATTTT. Its protein is CASSRTGPGNTIYF.